This is a list of T cell receptor beta chains from one sample in a study of cytomegalovirus exposure and HLA in healthy donors. Method: immunoSEQ multiplex PCR; TCRdb's copy keeps in-frame clones and lacks some. The sample contains 170,000 or so clones, around 83% of which appear only once. Sequenced sample: PBMCs. The receptors originated from a man in his forties or fifties in good health and CMV-seronegative. Each CDR3 is given without its conserved first and last residue. Fields, in order: D gene, V gene, CDR3 protein. The D gene is left open where the match is weak.

>TRBD1|TRBV27
ASSLIQGANYGYT
>TRBD1|TRBV11-2
ASSLDRWQGANYGYT
>NA|TRBV7-2
ASSLASGNTGELF
>TRBD2|TRBV6-1
ASSGRGASYNEQF
>TRBD1|TRBV7-2
ASSSQTGVSEQY
>TRBD1|TRBV28
ASTAGTASYEQY
>NA|TRBV21-1
ASSKERGAKNIQY
>NA|TRBV18
ASSNQNYGYT
>TRBD2|TRBV11-1
ASSFLAGGSDTQY
>TRBD2|TRBV27
ASSRRLAGGTDTQY
>NA|TRBV9
ASSPLGGNTIY
>TRBD1|TRBV27
ASSFPGTGSYT
>NA|TRBV18
ASSPEGSRSPLH
>TRBD1|TRBV11-3
ASSRGGFGDTQY
>TRBD1|TRBV19
ASSIGRQGNTEAF
>TRBD2|TRBV7-9
SSSRTPGTRGNEQY